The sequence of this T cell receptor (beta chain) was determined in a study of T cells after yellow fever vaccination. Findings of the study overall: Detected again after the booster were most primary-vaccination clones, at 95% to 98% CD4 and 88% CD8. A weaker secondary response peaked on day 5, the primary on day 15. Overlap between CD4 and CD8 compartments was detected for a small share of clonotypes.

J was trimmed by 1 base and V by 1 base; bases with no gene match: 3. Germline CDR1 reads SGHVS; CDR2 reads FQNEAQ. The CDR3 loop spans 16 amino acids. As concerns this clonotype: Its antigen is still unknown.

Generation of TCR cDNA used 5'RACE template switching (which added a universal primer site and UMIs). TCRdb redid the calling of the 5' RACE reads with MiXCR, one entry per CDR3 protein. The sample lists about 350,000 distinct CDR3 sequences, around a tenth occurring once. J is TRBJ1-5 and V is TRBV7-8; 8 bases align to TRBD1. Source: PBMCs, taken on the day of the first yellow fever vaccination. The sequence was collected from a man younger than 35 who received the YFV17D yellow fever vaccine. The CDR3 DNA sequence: TGTGCCAGCAGCTTAGGCCGGACAGGGAGCAATCAGCCCCAGCATTTT. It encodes CASSLGRTGSNQPQHF.